This is a list of T cell receptor beta chains from one sample in a study of graft-versus-host responses after intestinal transplantation. Clones were sequenced by immunoSEQ multiplex PCR, and TCRdb holds only the in-frame ones, with some missing. The profile shows around 9,900 clones, roughly 96% of them singletons. This specimen consisted of bone marrow, obtained around 500 days after intestinal transplantation. The receptor source for this set is a human patient who received an intestinal transplant, so some T cells may come from the graft donor. CDR3s include the opening cysteine and the closing phenylalanine or tryptophan. Each record gives: V gene, clone size, D gene, J gene, CDR3 DNA, CDR3 protein. D genes are given only for firm matches. A row's size may be missing; if present it is once, few, many or a size class.

TRBV29-1,-,TRBD2,TRBJ2-7,TGCAGCGTTGTAGCGGGCTCCTACGAGCAGTACTTC,CSVVAGSYEQYF
TRBV7-8,-,-,TRBJ1-4,TGTGCCAGCAGCTTAGGGAGGTCTGATGAAAAACTGTTTTTT,CASSLGRSDEKLFF
TRBV6-6,-,-,TRBJ2-5,TGTGCCAGCAGTCTCCGGGACATGCCTCCCCAAGAGACCCAGTACTTC,CASSLRDMPPQETQYF
TRBV29-1,-,TRBD2,TRBJ2-1,TGCAGCGTTCATCACCCGGCGGGAGTTTACAATGAGCAGTTCTTC,CSVHHPAGVYNEQFF
TRBV7-8,-,TRBD2,TRBJ2-5,TGTGCCAGCAGAGTCCGGCTAGCGGCCCAAGAGACCCAGTACTTC,CASRVRLAAQETQYF
TRBV19,-,-,TRBJ1-3,TGTGCCAGTAGTACGCGGACTTTCGGCCCCGGAAACACCATATATTTT,CASSTRTFGPGNTIYF
TRBV5-4,-,TRBD1,TRBJ2-5,TGTGCCAGCAGCGACGAGGAGGCAGGGGGCCTGGAGACCCAGTACTTC,CASSDEEAGGLETQYF
TRBV9,-,TRBD2,TRBJ2-1,TGTGCCAGCAGCACCCGACTAGCGGGAGGGCCGGGGAATGAGCAGTTCTTC,CASSTRLAGGPGNEQFF
TRBV7-3,-,-,TRBJ2-7,TGTGCCAGCAGCTTAGAAAGGGAGTCAAGCTCCTACGAGCAGTACTTC,CASSLERESSSYEQYF
TRBV5-8,-,TRBD2,TRBJ2-7,TGTGCCAGCAGGCGGCCGGGACTAGGGGCCTACGAGCAGTACTTC,CASRRPGLGAYEQYF
TRBV11-2,-,-,TRBJ2-5,TGTGCCAGCAGCTTGGACAGAGAAGAGACCCAGTACTTC,CASSLDREETQYF
TRBV28,once,-,TRBJ1-1,TGTGCCAGCAGTTTACTAATACAGGACTGGGGGAACACTGAAGCTTTCTTT,CASSLLIQDWGNTEAFF
TRBV28,-,-,TRBJ2-2,TGTGCCAGCAGTTTATTAGGAGAGAGCGGGGAGCTGTTTTTT,CASSLLGESGELFF
TRBV6-1,-,-,TRBJ1-4,TGTGCCGGGGCCAAACGGGGGTGGGAAAAACTGTTTTTT,CAGAKRGWEKLFF
TRBV2,-,TRBD2,TRBJ2-3,TGTGCCACAAAGATAGCGGGAGGCTCGTATACGCAGTATTTT,CATKIAGGSYTQYF
TRBV7-9,few,-,TRBJ1-1,TGTGCCAGCAGCTTCCCGGAGGCTGAAGCTTTCTTT,CASSFPEAEAFF
TRBV7-3,-,TRBD2,TRBJ2-1,TGTGCCAGCAGTCTATCGAGACTAGCGGAGAGCATGCAGTTCTTC,CASSLSRLAESMQFF
TRBV4-2,-,-,TRBJ2-1,TGTGCCAGCAGCCAAGGAGAGACGGGGTCCTACAATGAGCAGTTCTTC,CASSQGETGSYNEQFF
TRBV6-6,-,-,TRBJ2-5,TGTGCCAGCAGTTATGATCTACTGAGCCATAAAGAGACCCAGTACTTC,CASSYDLLSHKETQYF
TRBV19,once,-,TRBJ1-2,TGTGCCAGTAGCATCCCCGGGTCAGGAGTCGGCTACACCTTC,CASSIPGSGVGYTF
TRBV6-1,once,-,TRBJ1-2,TGTGCCAGCAGTGAAGTAAGGACGATGGGCTATGGCTACACCTTC,CASSEVRTMGYGYTF
TRBV5-6,-,-,TRBJ2-5,TGTGCCAGCAGCCGATCCCCTATGTACCAAGAGACCCAGTACTTC,CASSRSPMYQETQYF
TRBV2,-,-,TRBJ2-7,TGTGCCAGCATCGATTCTAGGAGAGACGAGCAGTACTTC,CASIDSRRDEQYF
TRBV10-3,-,-,TRBJ2-4,TGTGCCATCAGTAACCTTAGCGGCTTAGCCAAAAACATTCAGTACTTC,CAISNLSGLAKNIQYF
TRBV6-5,once,-,TRBJ2-7,TGTGCCAGCAGTTATTCCGGGACGGAATCCTACGAGCAGTACTTC,CASSYSGTESYEQYF
TRBV5-6,few,-,TRBJ1-1,TGTGCCAGCCAAATGAACACTGAAGCTTTCTTT,CASQMNTEAFF
TRBV5-1,-,-,TRBJ1-6,TGCGCCAGCAGCGTCGGGACGGTGAATTCACCCCTCCACTTT,CASSVGTVNSPLHF
TRBV30,-,-,TRBJ2-3,TGTGCCTGGACCCCCCAGGGTGGTACGCAGTATTTT,CAWTPQGGTQYF
TRBV10-3,-,-,TRBJ1-2,TGTGCCGTAGTGGGGGGGAACTATGGCTACACCTTC,CAVVGGNYGYTF
TRBV30,-,-,TRBJ1-5,TGTGCCTGGAGTCCCCAGGGGAGGAGCAATCAGCCCCAGCATTTT,CAWSPQGRSNQPQHF
TRBV2,-,TRBD1,TRBJ2-1,TGTGCCGTACGACAGGGGTACAATGAGCAGTTCTTC,CAVRQGYNEQFF
TRBV21-1,-,-,TRBJ1-5,TGTGCCAGCAGCACAGCTCGGGACAGGGTAGAATATAGCAATCAGCCCCAGCATTTT,CASSTARDRVEYSNQPQHF
TRBV11-2,-,TRBD2,TRBJ2-3,TGTGCCAGCAGCCTCTCTTGGACTAGCGGGAGGGAAGATACGCAGTATTTT,CASSLSWTSGREDTQYF
TRBV5-4,-,TRBD2,TRBJ2-5,TGTGCCAGCAGCCTGGGGGGGCAAGAGACCCAGTACTTC,CASSLGGQETQYF
TRBV5-4,-,-,TRBJ2-4,TGTGCCAGCAGCTTGAAAACGGGGGCTGCCAAAAACATTCAGTACTTC,CASSLKTGAAKNIQYF
TRBV7-2,-,TRBD2,TRBJ2-3,TGTGCCAGCAGCCGACCCCCGACTAGCGGGAGACCAGATACGCAGTATTTT,CASSRPPTSGRPDTQYF
TRBV29-1,once,-,TRBJ2-7,TGCAGCGTTAAAGACGGCTCCTACGAGCAGTACTTC,CSVKDGSYEQYF
TRBV7-9,-,-,TRBJ1-2,TGTGCCACCCTCTCCCAACAAGGCGTTTACAGCTTCTCTGGCTACACCTTC,CATLSQQGVYSFSGYTF
TRBV7-9,-,TRBD2,TRBJ2-5,TGTGCCAGCAGCGGACGACTAGCGGGAGCCAGAACTCAAGAGACCCAGTACTTC,CASSGRLAGARTQETQYF
TRBV28,-,-,TRBJ2-7,TGTGCCAGCAGTACCCCCTCAGTGGGAAGCTCCTACGAGCAGTACTTC,CASSTPSVGSSYEQYF
TRBV29-1,-,-,TRBJ1-6,TGCAGCGTCCTGTCGGAAGGGGTGAATTCACCCCTCCACTTT,CSVLSEGVNSPLHF
TRBV15,-,-,TRBJ1-5,TGTGCCACCAGCAGAGATAGAGGGCGAGGTCTTCAGCCCCAGCATTTT,CATSRDRGRGLQPQHF
TRBV7-9,-,-,TRBJ2-5,TGTGCCAGCAGTCACCGGGTTCAAGAGACCCAGTACTTC,CASSHRVQETQYF
TRBV7-9,-,-,TRBJ1-1,TGTGCCAGCTTTCGACACCGAGGGCTGGTCATGAACACTGAAGCTTTCTTT,CASFRHRGLVMNTEAFF
TRBV19,-,-,TRBJ1-5,TGTGCCAGTAGTATTAAGGGGGATAATCAGCCCCAGCATTTT,CASSIKGDNQPQHF
TRBV2,-,TRBD1,TRBJ2-2,TGTGCCAGAAGGACAGGTTTGGCCGGGGAGCTGTTTTTT,CARRTGLAGELFF
TRBV30,-,-,TRBJ1-5,TGTGCCTGGGATCGAGGACCCAATCAGCCCCAGCATTTT,CAWDRGPNQPQHF
TRBV27,-,-,TRBJ2-4,TGTGCCAGCAGTTTACCCCTCTCCGACAGGCTAGCCAAAAACATTCAGTACTTC,CASSLPLSDRLAKNIQYF
TRBV11-2,-,TRBD2,TRBJ2-2,TGTGCCAGCAGCTCCGGACTAGTCGAACCCGGGGAGCTGTTTTTT,CASSSGLVEPGELFF
TRBV19,-,TRBD2,TRBJ2-3,TGTGCCAGTACCCCTAGCGGGAGACTGTATACGCAGTATTTT,CASTPSGRLYTQYF
TRBV5-5,-,-,TRBJ1-4,TGTGCCAGCAGCTTGGACGTGACCGGCCCTAATGAAAAACTGTTTTTT,CASSLDVTGPNEKLFF
TRBV30,once,TRBD2,TRBJ2-1,TGTGCCTCCCTGACTAGCGGGAGTTTGGATGAGCAGTTCTTC,CASLTSGSLDEQFF
TRBV4-3,-,-,TRBJ2-1,TGCGCCAGCAGCTTGCCCGGGGTTGAGCAGTTCTTC,CASSLPGVEQFF
TRBV10-3,-,TRBD2,TRBJ2-7,TGTGCCATCAGGGGGGCCGGGACTAGCGGCTACGAGCAGTACTTC,CAIRGAGTSGYEQYF
TRBV28,-,TRBD1,TRBJ2-7,TGTGCCAGCAGTTTGACAGGGGGCCACTACGAGCAGTACTTC,CASSLTGGHYEQYF
TRBV6-5,once,-,TRBJ2-7,TGTGCCAGCAGTTACGGGAGGACCGCCTACGAGCAGTACTTC,CASSYGRTAYEQYF
TRBV7-9,-,-,TRBJ2-1,TGTGCCAGCAGCTTGACAGATAGCTCCTACAATGAGCAGTTCTTC,CASSLTDSSYNEQFF
TRBV7-3,-,TRBD1,TRBJ1-1,TGTGCCAGCAGCTTAAGGGACAGGGAGGCCACTGAAGCTTTCTTT,CASSLRDREATEAFF
TRBV28,-,-,TRBJ1-1,TGTGCCAGCAGTTTAATAGGCAGGGAGGACACTGAAGCTTTCTTT,CASSLIGREDTEAFF
TRBV5-4,-,TRBD1,TRBJ2-7,TGTGCCAGCAGCATGACCGCCGGGACAGCTGACGAGCAGTACTTC,CASSMTAGTADEQYF